This TCR beta chain came from a study of shared clonotypes between healthy human individuals. Here immunoSEQ multiplex PCR was the method, and the copy in TCRdb shows in-frame clones only, minus some. The sample has roughly 2.2 million clones, around 92% seen once. Germline CDR1 and CDR2: ENHRY and SYGVKD. Unmatched junction bases numbered 11, after V lost 10 bases and J lost 4 bases. The CDR3 runs 15 residues. The source of this sequence is a man younger than 30 in good health. Some clones in this sample may be carry-over from other donors' samples. Source material: naive CD4+ T cells from PBMCs. Documented subset: CD45RA+ positively selected. The chain has TRBV10-3 and TRBJ2-3; 10 bases are a match to TRBD2. The CDR3 here is CATTTEREGADTQYF. CDR3 in DNA: TGTGCCACCACCACCGAGCGGGAGGGTGCAGATACGCAGTATTTT.